The source of this T cell receptor (beta chain) is a study of blood T cell repertoires in COVID-19. Study-level information: Sample material is recorded as cDNA or gDNA derived from T cells, B-cell-depleted T cells, or PBMCs.

Per the study methods: Estimates of nucleated cell counts were drawn from the amplification of reference gene primers. Profiling relied on immunoSEQ multiplex PCR, and the TCRdb table lists in-frame clones only, not all of them. V and J calls plus clone size are reproduced from that table; the DNA served to infer D and trimming. The sample carries approximately 200,000 clones, about 87% recorded once. Germline loops: CDR1 KGHSH, CDR2 LQKENI. The CDR3 is made up of 13 amino acids. Trimming stripped 5 bases from V and 5 bases from J, with 10 bases between. Input material: peripheral blood. V usage is TRBV18 and J usage is TRBJ1-5; D is perhaps TRBD1 (6 bases). The clonotype comes from a man aged 70 or older with acute or convalescent COVID-19. CDR3 DNA: TGTGCCAGCTCAGTACAGGGAGATCAGCCCCAGCATTTT. Translated: CASSVQGDQPQHF.